The 4 T cell receptor beta chains below were found in one sample sequenced in a study of graft-versus-host responses after intestinal transplantation. This table comes from immunoSEQ multiplex PCR, and its TCRdb copy is limited to in-frame clones, with some not included. The sample records 45,000 to 50,000 clones, 85% to 95% being singletons. This specimen was PBMCs, taken about 120 weeks after a first intestinal transplant, on the day of a second. The receptor source for this set is a human patient who received an intestinal transplant, so some T cells may come from the graft donor.

The chain employs TRBV7-9 and TRBJ1-2, with D possibly matching TRBD1 (6 bases). CDR1 is SEHNR, CDR2 FQNEAQ, per germline (reference sequence). The V end lost 5 bases, the J end lost 0 bases, and 13 bases lay between the germline ends. The CDR3 has 15 amino acids. CDR3 coding DNA: TGTGCCAGCAGCCCAACGGGGGGGCCTAACTATGGCTACACCTTC. Protein: CASSPTGGPNYGYTF.

The V call is TRBV5-6, the J call TRBJ2-3; either TRBD1 or TRBD2 may fit D (5 bases each). Trimming pared 4 bases from V and 4 bases from J, leaving 13 bases between. This CDR3 is 14 amino acids long. Germline-derived CDR1 and CDR2 are SGHDT and YYEEEE. Written as DNA, the CDR3 is TGTGCCAGCAGCGATTGGGGGTCGTCAGATACGCAGTATTTT. Protein product: CASSDWGSSDTQYF.

V is TRBV15 and J is TRBJ2-3; 11 bases map to TRBD2. Germline V gives CDR1 LNHNV, CDR2 YYDKDF (reference sequence). This CDR3 spans 17 amino acids. Trimming removed 0 bases from V and 5 bases from J; junction bases left unmatched: 7. The CDR3 bases are TGTGCCACCAGCAGAGACCCCACTAGCGGGAGTGGAGATACGCAGTATTTT. Its protein product is CATSRDPTSGSGDTQYF.

Here the CDR3 reads CASSPLGGSGNTIYF. The CDR3 region has the DNA TGTGCCAGCTCACCCTTAGGAGGCTCTGGAAACACCATATATTTT. V and J are TRBV18 and TRBJ1-3; D remains unclear. Germline CDR1 is KGHSH and CDR2 is LQKENI. Trimming took 3 bases from V and 0 from J, leaving 9 bases between them. This CDR3 contains 15 residues. The whole variable domain, filled in from reference TRBV18 and TRBJ1-3, reads NAGVMQNPRHLVRRRGQEARLRCSPMKGHSHVYWYRQLPEEGLKFMVYLQKENIIDESGMPKERFSAEFPKEGPSILRIQQVVRGDSAAYFCASSPLGGSGNTIYFGEGSWLTVV.